The rows below give T cell receptor beta chains drawn from one sample of a study of neoadjuvant anti-PD-1 for oral cavity cancer. Produced via immunoSEQ multiplex PCR; TCRdb's table is partial and in-frame only. The profile shows approximately 17,000 clones, approximately 60% of them singletons. Material: PBMCs, obtained before nivolumab (anti-PD-1) treatment. The receptor source for this set is a person between 40 and 80 years old with oral cavity squamous cell carcinoma. CDR3s include the opening cysteine and the closing phenylalanine or tryptophan. D genes are given only for firm matches. Clone size is shown for a subset of rows, as once, few, many or a class of expanded clone.

J gene,D gene,clone size,V gene,CDR3 protein,CDR3 DNA
TRBJ2-1,.,.,TRBV7-9,CAGVTGPNYNEQFF,TGTGCCGGAGTAACGGGGCCCAACTACAATGAGCAGTTCTTC
TRBJ2-7,TRBD1,.,TRBV18,CASSPPGTETYEQYF,TGTGCCAGCTCACCACCCGGGACAGAGACTTACGAGCAGTACTTC
TRBJ1-5,TRBD1,few,TRBV10-3,CATGTGNGQPQHF,TGTGCCACAGGGACAGGGAACGGACAGCCCCAGCATTTT
TRBJ1-2,.,.,TRBV27,CASSLGGSGYTF,TGTGCCAGCAGTTTGGGAGGGTCTGGCTACACCTTC
TRBJ1-2,TRBD1,.,TRBV28,CASSFQGQEETYGYTF,TGTGCCAGCAGTTTTCAAGGACAGGAAGAAACCTATGGCTACACCTTC
TRBJ1-5,.,.,TRBV19,CASRMIGGRISNQPQHF,TGTGCCAGCCGAATGATAGGGGGAAGAATAAGCAATCAGCCCCAGCATTTT
TRBJ2-7,TRBD1,.,TRBV30,CAITTGGGGEQYF,TGTGCCATAACAACAGGGGGCGGAGGGGAGCAGTACTTC
TRBJ2-7,.,.,TRBV10-3,CAISDFGQYGEQYF,TGTGCCATCAGTGATTTCGGGCAGTACGGCGAGCAGTACTTC
TRBJ2-7,.,.,TRBV19,CASSMEHQGIHEQYF,TGTGCCAGTAGTATGGAACACCAAGGTATACACGAGCAGTACTTC
TRBJ1-4,.,once,TRBV2,CASSENRDKSSEKLFF,TGTGCCAGCAGTGAAAATAGGGACAAGAGTTCTGAAAAACTGTTTTTT
TRBJ2-1,.,few,TRBV5-1,CASRPTATSYNEQFF,TGCGCCAGCAGACCAACAGCTACCTCCTACAATGAGCAGTTCTTC
TRBJ1-2,.,.,TRBV30,CALAGEQAIGYTF,TGTGCCCTAGCGGGGGAACAAGCCATCGGCTACACCTTC
TRBJ2-2,.,few,TRBV27,CASSLAIRGAGELFF,TGTGCCAGCAGTTTGGCCATTCGAGGAGCCGGGGAGCTGTTTTTT
TRBJ2-7,.,.,TRBV10-2,CASSEAGLIPYEQYF,TGCGCCAGCAGTGAGGCGGGACTTATACCCTACGAGCAGTACTTC
TRBJ2-2,TRBD1,.,TRBV5-1,CASSFRGPSTGELFF,TGCGCCAGCAGCTTCAGGGGGCCCAGCACCGGGGAGCTGTTTTTT
TRBJ2-3,TRBD2,.,TRBV7-9,CASSLAGGSSAQYF,TGTGCCAGCAGCCTAGCGGGAGGATCTAGCGCGCAGTATTTT
TRBJ2-5,.,.,TRBV6-1,CASSQGYVGETQYF,TGTGCCAGCAGTCAGGGTTACGTGGGGGAGACCCAGTACTTC
TRBJ2-7,.,.,TRBV7-2,CASSSRAGSYEQYF,TGTGCCAGCAGCTCCCGGGCGGGATCATACGAGCAGTACTTC
TRBJ2-3,TRBD2,.,TRBV4-1,CASRRSGTSTDTQYF,TGCGCCAGCAGACGTAGCGGGACCAGCACAGATACGCAGTATTTT